The source of this TCR beta chain is a study of cytomegalovirus exposure and HLA in healthy donors. For the study at large: Out of 180 million or so T cells, an earlier analysis found some 120 million unique TCR beta sequences in total. As released early, the data held roughly 85 million unique TCRs from HLA-typed donors. Study outcomes and limitations: Later analysis placed DRB1 highest and HLA-C lowest in TCR association rates, which differed by HLA locus.

PCR was performed using 60 Vbeta and 13 Jbeta primers. Clones were sequenced by immunoSEQ multiplex PCR, and TCRdb holds only the in-frame ones, with some missing. The data hold tens of thousands of clones, with around 80% observed a single time. The V and J ends lost 0 bases and 7 bases respectively, with 10 bases between them. The CDR3 contains 14 residues. Germline assignment: CDR1 SGHRS and CDR2 YFSETQ. A note on this clone: Its cognate antigen is unknown.

This receptor was obtained from a man aged 65-85 years in good health and CMV-seropositive. This chain joins TRBV5-1 and TRBJ1-4; a weak D match, TRBD1 (5 bases). Sequencing input: PBMCs. CDR3 in amino acids: CASSLAGEGEKLFF. CDR3 coding DNA: TGCGCCAGCAGCTTGGCGGGGGAAGGTGAAAAACTGTTTTTT. The full variable domain, completed using reference TRBV5-1 and TRBJ1-4, is KAGVTQTPRYLIKTRGQQVTLSCSPISGHRSVSWYQQTPGQGLQFLFEYFSETQRNKGNFPGRFSGRQFSNSRSEMNVSTLELGDSALYLCASSLAGEGEKLFFGSGTQLSVL.